This T cell receptor (beta chain) was identified in a study of persistence of HIV-infected CD4 T cells (dated by TCRdb to 2018 to 2021). Some background on the complete study: The study isolated CMV- and HIV-1 Gag-responding CD4+ T cells from ART-treated individuals to examine antigen-driven clonal expansion of HIV-1-infected cells. Participants had been on suppressive ART for a median of 8 years. Peripheral blood samples of up to about 200 mL were collected at multiple time points, except for a couple of participants, who underwent leukapheresis at a single time point. The clonality of all cells in each sorted population was measured by TCRbeta sequencing, and the clonality of infected cells was measured by proviral sequencing. For the TCR cluster analysis across participants, 8 or 9 participants were included for CMV and 6 or 7 participants for Gag. The research as a whole found: Within the same sorted populations, TCR oligoclonality correlated with proviral oligoclonality. Bulk TCR analyses could not be limited to the rare CMV-responding cells that actually contained HIV-1 proviruses. Significantly lower TCRbeta richness was observed in CMV- and Gag-responding cells than in anti-CD3/anti-CD28-responding cells, and higher oligoclonality was observed in CMV-responding cells than in CD3/CD28-stimulated and Gag-responding cells. Few individuals were included in the study, and only a limited range of antigens was tested. Enrichment of degenerate expanded CDR3beta sequences was found in antigen-responding cells, suggesting convergent selection of CD4+ responses to CMV and Gag.

The immunoSEQ hsTCRB assay version 4 in survey mode was used to sequence TCRbeta repertoires from genomic DNA. Genomic DNA was diluted to 8 to 10 ng/uL, using up to 1 ug per sample for TCRbeta sequencing. For the original study's pipeline: Analysis of the TCRbeta data was done in ImmunoSeq Analyzer 3.0, and diversity was computed on productive nucleotide rearrangements. Using the Immunarch R package, the improved Chao index served to estimate lower-bound TCR diversity and the Gini coefficient served to estimate clonality. Different nucleotide rearrangements encoding the same CDR3beta amino acid sequence were counted as distinct clonotypes. Differential abundance analysis identified TCRbeta sequences significantly enriched in antigen-responding cells relative to anti-CD3/anti-CD28-activated cells. GLIPH2 grouped TCRs by predicted peptide-MHC specificity, both within each participant and across combined participant data sets. TCRdb took over this immuneACCESS table, retaining in-frame rearrangements with V and J assigned. Such tables are incomplete; in checked studies, under half of the missing clones stem from an unresolved V gene, and the remainder is unexplained. V and J calls and clone size are as listed in that table; D and trimming were resolved from the DNA. The sample table holds approximately 40,000 clones, of which more than 75% were seen once. The leading ten clones occupy approximately 15% of the sample.

On this clone itself: Its cognate antigen has yet to be identified. Per-base quality was not reported, and no clone a single base away is much larger than it.

In light of the paper, this sample's treatment or condition label describes: suppressive antiretroviral therapy. A pool of overlapping HIV-1 Gag 15-mer peptides was used at approximately 0.93 ug per peptide per mL for cell stimulation. Nonresponding CD40L-negative CD69-negative CD45RO-high memory CD4+ T cells were sorted as memory populations depleted of antigen-responding cells. HIV-1-infected adults in whom suppressive ART had been started during chronic infection were enrolled as participants. Plasma HIV-1 RNA had been undetectable (below 50 copies/mL) in participants for at least 4 years. To be included, a participant needed positive CMV serology and a CD4+ T cell count above 400 cells/uL. Before stimulation, PBMCs were isolated using density centrifugation and then depleted of CD8+ T cells. For 18 hours, the CD8-depleted PBMCs were stimulated with anti-CD28/CD49d costimulation, a CD40-blocking antibody, and enfuvirtide to prevent new infections. Cell sorting was done on a Beckman Coulter MoFlo Legacy or XDP sorter, and dead cells were excluded with propidium iodide. For samples with more than one million cells, genomic DNA was extracted with the QIAamp DNA Mini Kit, and for all other samples the Quick-DNA Microprep Kit was used.

CDR1 is given as LGHNA and CDR2 as YSLEER, both from the germline V gene. There are 15 amino acids in the CDR3, from cysteine to phenylalanine inclusive. Only CDR3 DNA remains: 45 bases, in frame from the first base. V lost 4 bases and J lost 4 bases; the stretch between them is 16 bases long. In this chain, TRBV4-3 is recombined with TRBJ1-1; a confident D gene designation cannot be given. This clonotype originated in an adult man with HIV who was CMV-seropositive. Sample: CD4+ T cells sorted from PBMCs after approximately 19-hour stimulation, taken from a patient who received antiretroviral therapy. Taken with the paper, the label for cell subset or site translates to: CD40L-CD69- CD45RO-high memory CD4 T cells not responding to Gag peptides. The CDR3 reads CASSPELAPGTEAFF. In nucleotides, the sequence is TGCGCCAGCAGCCCTGAGTTGGCCCCGGGCACTGAAGCTTTCTTT.